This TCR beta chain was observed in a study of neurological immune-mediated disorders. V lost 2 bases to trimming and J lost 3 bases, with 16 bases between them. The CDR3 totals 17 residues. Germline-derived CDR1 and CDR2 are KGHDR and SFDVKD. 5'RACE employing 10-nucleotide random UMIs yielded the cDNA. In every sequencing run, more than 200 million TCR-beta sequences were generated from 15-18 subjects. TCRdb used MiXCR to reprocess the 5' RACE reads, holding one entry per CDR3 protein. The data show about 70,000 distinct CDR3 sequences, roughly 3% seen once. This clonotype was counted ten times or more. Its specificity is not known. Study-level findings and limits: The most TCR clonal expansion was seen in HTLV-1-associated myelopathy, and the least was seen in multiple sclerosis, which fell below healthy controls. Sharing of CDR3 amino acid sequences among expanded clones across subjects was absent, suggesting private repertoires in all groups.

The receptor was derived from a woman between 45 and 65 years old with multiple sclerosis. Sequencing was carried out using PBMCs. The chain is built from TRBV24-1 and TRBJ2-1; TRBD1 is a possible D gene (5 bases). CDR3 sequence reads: CATSDSGLGPFYNEQFF. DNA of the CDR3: TGTGCCACCAGTGATTCCGGGTTGGGGCCATTCTACAATGAGCAGTTCTTC.